These T cell receptor beta chains were read from a single sample in a study of post-analysis software for immune sequencing data. One entry per CDR3 protein results from TCRdb running MiXCR on the PCR reads. Seen here are some 450,000 distinct CDR3 sequences, over 35% observed once, and the top ten hold 9% to 14%. Material for sequencing was blood. The receptors come from a girl aged 5-17 years with multiple sclerosis. Each CDR3 is given with its conserved first and last residue. D genes are given only for firm matches. The size entry is marked missing in some rows and otherwise reads once, few, many or a size class.

v_call	d_call	j_call	clone_size	cdr3_aa	cdr3_nt
TRBV20-1	.	TRBJ2-3	many	CSASLGQGRLNTQYF	TGCAGTGCTAGTTTGGGTCAGGGGAGGTTGAATACGCAGTATTTT
TRBV6-5	.	TRBJ2-7	.	CASGYSDYLNTYEQYF	TGTGCCAGCGGTTACTCAGATTATTTGAACACCTACGAGCAGTACTTC
TRBV2	TRBD1	TRBJ2-7	.	CASSGQTGDEQYF	TGTGCCAGCAGTGGCCAGACAGGGGACGAGCAGTACTTC
TRBV20-1	.	TRBJ2-5	once	CSASNFEQETQYF	TGCAGTGCTAGTAACTTTGAACAAGAGACCCAGTACTTC
TRBV7-2	TRBD2	TRBJ2-1	.	CASSLGLSSGRRNEQFF	TGTGCCAGCAGCTTAGGTCTGTCTAGCGGGAGACGGAATGAGCAGTTCTTC
TRBV5-5	TRBD1	TRBJ2-7	.	CASRWTGGHNEQYF	TGTGCCAGCAGGTGGACAGGGGGGCACAATGAGCAGTACTTC
TRBV20-1	.	TRBJ2-7	.	CSATLGGLDYEQYF	TGCAGTGCTACCCTGGGGGGGCTAGACTACGAGCAGTACTTC
TRBV3-1	.	TRBJ2-6	few	CASSQVWGGQAGANVLTF	TGTGCCAGCAGCCAAGTGTGGGGGGGCCAAGCTGGGGCCAACGTCCTGACTTTC
TRBV5-1	TRBD1	TRBJ2-6	.	CASSLEGQGAEGANVLTF	TGCGCCAGCAGCTTGGAGGGACAGGGGGCGGAAGGGGCCAACGTCCTGACTTTC
TRBV10-3	.	TRBJ2-1	.	CAIKGGIFYNEQFF	TGTGCCATCAAGGGGGGGATTTTTTACAATGAGCAGTTCTTC
TRBV6-5	.	TRBJ1-4	once	CASSYSTGGKLFF	TGTGCCAGCAGTTACTCTACGGGAGGTAAACTGTTTTTT
TRBV28	.	TRBJ2-7	.	CASSLSRDIYYELYF	TGTGCCAGCAGTCTTTCGCGGGACATTTACTACGAGCTGTACTTC
TRBV30	.	TRBJ2-1	once	CAWSRDKGMGSYNEQFF	TGTGCCTGGAGTAGGGACAAAGGGATGGGTTCCTACAATGAGCAGTTCTTC
TRBV27	.	TRBJ2-5	once	CASRQGETQYF	TGTGCCAGCAGGCAGGGAGAGACCCAGTACTTC
TRBV5-1	TRBD1	TRBJ2-1	few	CASSLQGAFSYNEQFF	TGCGCCAGCAGCTTACAGGGGGCATTCTCCTACAATGAGCAGTTCTTC
TRBV9	TRBD2	TRBJ2-1	.	CASSFAGVRSYNEQFF	TGTGCCAGCAGCTTTGCGGGAGTTAGATCCTACAATGAGCAGTTCTTC
TRBV2	TRBD2	TRBJ2-1	.	CACSEEGLAGGREQFF	TGTGCCTGCAGTGAAGAGGGTCTAGCGGGAGGACGTGAGCAGTTCTTC
TRBV20-1	.	TRBJ2-5	few	CSARDSGSQETQYF	TGCAGTGCTCGGGATTCGGGTAGCCAAGAGACCCAGTACTTC
TRBV6-6	.	TRBJ2-3	.	CASSRGTTDSDTQYF	TGTGCCAGCAGTCGAGGGACCACTGACTCGGATACGCAGTATTTT
TRBV24-1	.	TRBJ2-5	many	CATSDRQPLQETQYF	TGTGCCACCAGTGATCGCCAGCCTCTCCAAGAGACCCAGTACTTC
TRBV4-1	.	TRBJ1-1	.	CASSQVIRENTEAFF	TGCGCCAGCAGCCAGGTCATCCGGGAGAACACTGAAGCTTTCTTT
TRBV28	.	TRBJ2-6	few	CASSLPGSLSSGANVLTF	TGTGCCAGCAGTTTACCAGGGTCCCTTAGCTCTGGGGCCAACGTCCTGACTTTC
TRBV7-2	.	TRBJ2-1	.	CASSAGQGFNEQFF	TGTGCCAGCAGCGCCGGACAAGGTTTCAATGAGCAGTTCTTC
TRBV20-1	TRBD2	TRBJ2-1	.	CSAHYTGTSVPRNEQFF	TGCAGTGCTCACTATACCGGGACTAGCGTGCCCCGCAATGAGCAGTTCTTC
TRBV18	.	TRBJ2-1	.	CASSPPTGAAYNEQFF	TGTGCCAGCTCACCACCTACCGGGGCAGCCTACAATGAGCAGTTCTTC
TRBV6-5	TRBD1	TRBJ2-7	few	CASNEARTGAYEQYF	TGTGCCAGCAACGAAGCCCGGACAGGGGCCTACGAGCAGTACTTC
TRBV28	TRBD1	TRBJ2-5	.	CASSFRQGAETQYF	TGTGCCAGCAGTTTCCGACAGGGGGCAGAGACCCAGTACTTC
TRBV7-9	.	TRBJ1-2	.	CASSFFGYGYTF	TGTGCCAGCAGCTTTTTTGGCTATGGCTACACCTTC
TRBV6-2/TRBV6-3	TRBD2	TRBJ2-7	few	CASSHPGIRTRPPYEQYF	TGTGCCAGCAGCCACCCCGGGATCCGGACTAGACCACCCTACGAGCAGTACTTC
TRBV10-3	.	TRBJ2-7	.	CAISEYVAGQDLYEQYF	TGTGCCATCAGTGAGTATGTGGCTGGCCAGGACCTCTACGAGCAGTACTTC
TRBV12-3/TRBV12-4	.	TRBJ1-1	.	CASSPLASGTEAFF	TGTGCCAGCAGCCCGCTTGCGAGTGGGACTGAAGCTTTCTTT